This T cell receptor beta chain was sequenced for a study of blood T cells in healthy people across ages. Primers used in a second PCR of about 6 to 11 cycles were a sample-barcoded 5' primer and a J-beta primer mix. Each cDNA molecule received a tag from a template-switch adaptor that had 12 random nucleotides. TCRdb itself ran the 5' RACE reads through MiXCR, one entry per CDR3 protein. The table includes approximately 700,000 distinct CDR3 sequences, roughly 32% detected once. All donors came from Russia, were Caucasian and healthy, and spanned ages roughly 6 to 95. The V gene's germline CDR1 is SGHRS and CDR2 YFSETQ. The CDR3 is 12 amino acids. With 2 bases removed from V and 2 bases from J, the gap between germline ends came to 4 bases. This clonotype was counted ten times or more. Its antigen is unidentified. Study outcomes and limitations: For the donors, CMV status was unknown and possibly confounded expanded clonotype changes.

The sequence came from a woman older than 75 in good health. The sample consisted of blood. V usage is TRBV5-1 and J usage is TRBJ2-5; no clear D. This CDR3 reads CASSFKQETQYF. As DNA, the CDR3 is TGCGCCAGCAGCTTCAAACAAGAGACCCAGTACTTC.